Following are 29 T cell receptor beta chains from one sample sequenced in a study of a mutant IDH1 vaccine in newly diagnosed glioma (dated by TCRdb to the early 2020s). The library was built by means of the immunoSEQ multiplex PCR assay. TCRdb mirrors the immuneACCESS table, restricted to in-frame sequences. Some clones are absent from its copies; in checked studies, under half trace to an unresolved V gene, and the reason for the others is unknown. This sample comprises 9,500 to 12,000 clones, over 75% of them detected only once. The ten largest make up less than 6% of the sample. The time point label, read with the paper, signifies: week 5, during vaccination. Every vaccine dose consisted of 300 ug of a 20-mer mutant IDH1 peptide in Montanide, administered subcutaneously together with topical imiquimod. The antigens these receptors bind are not known. Sample: PBMCs, taken from a glioma patient whose treatment included an IDH1 peptide vaccine. These receptors were collected from a woman between 40 and 55 years old with glioma. Some clones in this sample may be carry-over from other donors' samples.

V usage is TRBV7-9 and J usage is TRBJ2-7; no firm D call. Germline loops: CDR1 SEHNR, CDR2 FQNEAQ (reference sequence). CDR3 length: 12 residues. With 4 bases removed from V and 6 bases from J, the gap between germline ends came to 10 bases. CDR3 residues: CASSSRSGEQYF. DNA of the CDR3: TGTGCCAGCAGCTCCAGATCCGGCGAGCAGTACTTC.

The CDR3 reads CAWSGRLAQETQYF. CDR3 DNA sequence: TGTGCCTGGAGTGGGAGACTAGCTCAAGAGACCCAGTACTTC. The genes are TRBV30 and TRBJ2-5, with 7 bases identical to TRBD2. After removal of 1 base from V and 2 bases from J, the junction contained 4 bases not matched to a gene. The germline V gene has CDR1 GTSNPN and CDR2 SVGIG (reference sequence). CDR3 length: 14 amino acids. Using reference TRBV30 and TRBJ2-5 for the parts outside the CDR3, the full variable domain is SQTIHQWPATLVQPVGSPLSLECTVEGTSNPNLYWYRQAAGRGLQLLFYSVGIGQISSEVPQNLSASRPQDRQFILSSKKLLLSDSGFYLCAWSGRLAQETQYFGPGTRLLVL.

The chain has TRBV6-6 and TRBJ2-7; 12 bases line up with TRBD2. The V segment lost 6 bases and the J segment 9 bases; nucleotides outside the gene matches: 12. The CDR3 contains 15 residues. Germline V lookup: CDR1 MNHNY, CDR2 SVGAGI (reference sequence). CDR3 nucleotides: TGTGCCAGCAGCAAAGGGACTAGCGGGCCGCTTGGGCAGTACTTC. This codes for CASSKGTSGPLGQYF.

The chain is built from TRBV18 and TRBJ1-1; 8 bases agree with TRBD1. Trimming cost V 3 bases and J 1 base; bases outside gene matches: 4. Looked up from germline, CDR1 is KGHSH and CDR2 is LQKENI. The CDR3 sequence is 15 residues long. CDR3 loop: CASSPWTGRNTEAFF. The CDR3 DNA reads as TGTGCCAGCTCACCTTGGACAGGGAGGAACACTGAAGCTTTCTTT.

The sample holds a few counts of this clone. The chain carries TRBV6-1 and TRBJ2-5; D unresolved. Trimming left V 7 bases short and J 5 bases short, with 8 bases between. There are 11 residues in the CDR3. Looked up from germline, CDR1 is MNHNS and CDR2 is SASEGT. In DNA form, the CDR3 reads TGTGCCAGCACCATCAGGGAGACCCAGTACTTC. It specifies CASTIRETQYF.

The V and J genes are TRBV29-1 and TRBJ1-1; D call uncertain. Trimming cost V 0 bases and J 9 bases, with 8 bases left between them. Per germline, CDR1 SQVTM and CDR2 ANQGSEA. The CDR3 runs to 11 residues. Written as DNA, the CDR3 is TGCAGCGTTGAAGATTACCCCCAAGCTTTCTTT. Protein: CSVEDYPQAFF. The variable domain in full, with the rest retrieved from reference TRBV29-1 and TRBJ1-1, is SAVISQKPSRDICQRGTSLTIQCQVDSQVTMMFWYRQQPGQSLTLIATANQGSEATYESGFVIDKFPISRPNLTFSTLTVSNMSPEDSSIYLCSVEDYPQAFFGQGTRLTVV.

This clone has only one observation. The chain is built from TRBV7-9 and TRBJ2-1; D gene ambiguous. V was trimmed by 5 bases and J by 6 bases, leaving 11 bases between them. CDR3 length equals 13 residues. CDR1 SEHNR and CDR2 FQNEAQ come from the germline V gene (reference sequence). The CDR3 DNA is TGTGCCAGCAGCCCTCTCCCTACCAATGAGCAGTTCTTC. It specifies CASSPLPTNEQFF.

This clone appeared a few times. CDR3 in amino acids: CATSRGLNTEAFF. The CDR3, as DNA: TGTGCCACCAGCAGGGGATTGAACACTGAAGCTTTCTTT. J is TRBJ1-1 and V is TRBV15; D not certain. The CDR3 runs 13 residues. Between the trimmed V and J ends, which lost 3 bases and 0 bases, there was a span of 5 bases. Per germline, CDR1 LNHNV and CDR2 YYDKDF (reference sequence).

This rearrangement joins TRBV30 to TRBJ1-1, with D tentatively TRBD1 (5 bases). Germline loops: CDR1 GTSNPN, CDR2 SVGIG (reference sequence). This CDR3 is 14 amino acids long. The V end was cut by 2 bases, the J end by 1 base, with 11 bases between. CDR3 sequence: CAWSLGLPNTEAFF. In DNA, the CDR3 is TGTGCCTGGAGTCTGGGACTTCCGAACACTGAAGCTTTCTTT.

This chain joins TRBV7-9 and TRBJ1-2; D is unclear. The CDR3 has 11 amino acids. Trimming took 3 bases from V and 8 from J, leaving 7 bases between them. The germline V gene encodes CDR1 SEHNR and CDR2 FQNEAQ (reference sequence). The CDR3 reads CASSFAEGYTF. The CDR3 DNA follows: TGTGCCAGCAGCTTCGCGGAGGGCTACACCTTC.

The chain couples TRBV7-9 to TRBJ1-1; maybe TRBD1 (5 bases). The germline V gene has CDR1 SEHNR and CDR2 FQNEAQ (reference sequence). Trimming pared 2 bases from V and 3 bases from J, leaving 13 bases between. CDR3 length: 15 residues. The CDR3 loop is CASSLMGEVHTEAFF. The DNA for the CDR3 is TGTGCCAGCAGCTTAATGGGGGAAGTTCACACTGAAGCTTTCTTT. Using reference TRBV7-9 and TRBJ1-1 for the parts outside the CDR3, the full variable domain is DTGVSQNPRHKITKRGQNVTFRCDPISEHNRLYWYRQTLGQGPEFLTYFQNEAQLEKSRLLSDRFSAERPKGSFSTLEIQRTEQGDSAMYLCASSLMGEVHTEAFFGQGTRLTVV.

The chain carries TRBV27 and TRBJ1-1; TRBD1 matches at 8 bases. CDR3 length equals 14 residues. Per the germline V gene, CDR1 is MNHEY and CDR2 is SMNVEV (reference sequence). The J segment lost 5 bases and the V segment lost 5 bases, leaving 7 bases of the junction unmatched. The CDR3 is CASSTLTGATEAFF. Here the CDR3 DNA reads TGTGCCAGCAGTACCCTGACAGGGGCGACTGAAGCTTTCTTT.

This clone was counted only a few times. This chain connects TRBV29-1 to TRBJ2-2; possible D gene TRBD1, 5 bases. The V and J ends lost 0 bases and 6 bases respectively, with 8 bases between them. There are 13 residues in the CDR3. Looked up from germline, CDR1 is SQVTM and CDR2 is ANQGSEA. The CDR3 sequence: CSVEETEAGELFF. DNA for the CDR3: TGCAGCGTTGAAGAGACAGAGGCCGGGGAGCTGTTTTTT.

The V gene is TRBV19, the J gene TRBJ2-2, with D tentatively TRBD1 (5 bases). CDR3 length equals 14 residues. Looked up from germline, CDR1 is LNHDA and CDR2 is SQIVND (reference sequence). V was trimmed by 3 bases and J by 8 bases, leaving 13 bases between them. In DNA, the CDR3 is TGTGCCAGTAGTATGCGCAGGGTGGGGGGGGAGCTGTTTTTT. Amino acid sequence: CASSMRRVGGELFF.

This sequence joins TRBV10-3 and TRBJ2-1; TRBD1 is a possible D gene (5 bases). Trimming removed 9 bases from V and 0 bases from J, with 9 bases in between. This CDR3 spans 13 amino acids. Germline CDR1 and CDR2: ENHRY and SYGVKD. CDR3 sequence: CAIQASSYNEQFF. The CDR3 region has the DNA TGTGCCATACAGGCGAGCTCCTACAATGAGCAGTTCTTC.

This chain links TRBV7-9 with TRBJ1-2; D perhaps matches TRBD1 (6 bases). This CDR3 region has 13 residues. The V and J ends lost 0 bases and 6 bases respectively, with 8 bases between them. CDR1 is SEHNR, CDR2 FQNEAQ, per germline (reference sequence). CDR3 DNA: TGTGCCAGCAGCTTAGCGGGGGCCCATGGCTACACCTTC. Translation: CASSLAGAHGYTF.

The chain couples TRBV6-5 to TRBJ2-1, with 10 bases that match TRBD2. CDR1 MNHEY and CDR2 SVGAGI come from the germline V gene. CDR3 length equals 15 residues. The V gene end was trimmed by 5 bases and the J gene end by 4 bases; junction bases not matched to a gene: 5. The CDR3 loop is CASSRTSGAYNEQFF. CDR3 sequence (DNA): TGTGCCAGCAGTCGGACTAGCGGAGCTTACAATGAGCAGTTCTTC.

V gene TRBV7-9 combines with J gene TRBJ2-3; 8 bases match TRBD2. The V gene's germline CDR1 is SEHNR and CDR2 FQNEAQ (reference sequence). After removal of 5 bases from V and 3 bases from J, the junction contained 7 bases not matched to a gene. This CDR3 comprises 15 residues. DNA for the CDR3: TGTGCCAGCAGCCCCGAGCGGGAGCGTACAGATACGCAGTATTTT. Protein sequence: CASSPERERTDTQYF.

This chain connects TRBV5-1 to TRBJ2-3; 8 bases are shared with TRBD2. Germline CDR1 and CDR2: SGHRS and YFSETQ. The CDR3 is made up of 18 amino acids. Trimming removed 0 bases from V and 2 bases from J; junction bases left unmatched: 11. The CDR3, as DNA: TGCGCCAGCAGCTTGGCGGCGGCGGGGGGCCTACCCACAGATACGCAGTATTTT. This codes for CASSLAAAGGLPTDTQYF.

The V and J genes are TRBV29-1 and TRBJ2-3; unclear D gene. Germline V gene sequence: CDR1 SQVTM, CDR2 ANQGSEA. Deletions cut 3 bases from V and 3 bases from J, with 13 bases between. This CDR3 is 14 amino acids long. CDR3 region: CSVDHPLLTDTQYF. As DNA, the CDR3 is TGCAGCGTTGATCATCCGCTACTGACAGATACGCAGTATTTT.

The V gene is TRBV7-2, the J gene TRBJ2-5, with 8 bases that match TRBD2. The CDR3 runs 15 residues. The J segment lost 6 bases and the V segment lost 4 bases, leaving 10 bases of the junction unmatched. Germline-derived CDR1 and CDR2 are SGHTA and FQGNSA. The chain's CDR3 is CASSWDGGRIKTQYF. CDR3 nucleotides: TGTGCCAGCAGCTGGGACGGCGGGAGGATAAAGACCCAGTACTTC.

This chain links TRBV4-1 with TRBJ1-4; D call uncertain. CDR3 size: 14 residues. V was clipped by 4 bases and J by 3 bases, with 9 bases between them. Germline V CDR1 and CDR2: MGHRA, YSYEKL. The CDR3 protein is CASSLGVANEKLFF. The CDR3 nucleotides read TGCGCCAGCAGCCTCGGAGTGGCTAATGAAAAACTGTTTTTT.

The chain combines TRBV2 with TRBJ2-1; no firm D call. This CDR3 has 11 residues. Germline V lookup: CDR1 SNHLY, CDR2 FYNNEI. Trimming removed 6 bases at V and 5 bases at J, with 5 bases between. Here the CDR3 reads CASSLNNEQFF. CDR3 DNA: TGTGCCAGCAGCCTTAACAATGAGCAGTTCTTC.

There are a few counts of this clone. CDR3 DNA: TGTGCCAGCAGCCAAGTGTTAGTGAACACTGAAGCTTTCTTT. This gives the protein CASSQVLVNTEAFF. The V and J genes are TRBV14 and TRBJ1-1, with D unresolved. Trimming removed 1 base from V and 0 bases from J, with 6 bases in between. Germline V gene sequence: CDR1 SGHDN, CDR2 FVKESK. The CDR3 extends over 14 amino acids.

V usage is TRBV20-1 and J usage is TRBJ2-7; the D is unclear. In germline, CDR1 is DFQATT, CDR2 SNEGSKA (reference sequence). This CDR3 has 10 amino acids. V lost 6 bases to trimming and J lost 3 bases, with 6 bases between them. CDR3 residues: CSAHHYEQYF. In DNA, the CDR3 is TGCAGTGCGCACCACTACGAGCAGTACTTC.

The rearrangement joins TRBV7-9 to TRBJ2-2; D gene uncertain. CDR1 and CDR2 (germline): SEHNR, FQNEAQ (reference sequence). This CDR3 has 13 amino acids. Between the trimmed V and J ends, which lost 1 base and 7 bases, there was a span of 7 bases. This chain's CDR3 is CASSLVPSGELFF. As DNA, the CDR3 is TGTGCCAGCAGCTTAGTTCCTAGCGGGGAGCTGTTTTTT.

A few counts support this clone. The rearrangement joins TRBV19 to TRBJ2-2; tentative D call: TRBD1 (6 bases). With 4 bases removed from V and 1 base from J, the gap between germline ends came to 10 bases. CDR1 is LNHDA, CDR2 SQIVND, per germline (reference sequence). This CDR3 has 15 amino acids. CDR3 loop: CASSRPGVNTGELFF. The CDR3 DNA reads TGTGCCAGTAGTAGGCCAGGGGTGAACACCGGGGAGCTGTTTTTT.

The V and J genes are TRBV5-1 and TRBJ2-5; TRBD1 matches 7 bases. The CDR3 loop spans 13 amino acids. V lost 7 bases to trimming and J lost 1 base; unmatched junction nucleotides: 4. Germline V CDR1 and CDR2: SGHRS, YFSETQ. The chain's CDR3 is CASSRDSQETQYF. For the CDR3, the DNA is TGCGCCAGCTCCAGGGACAGCCAAGAGACCCAGTACTTC.

V gene TRBV21-1 combines with J gene TRBJ2-1; the table's D call, TRBD1, has no DNA check behind it. TRBV21-1 is labeled a pseudogene. The CDR3 has 20 amino acids. In DNA form, the CDR3 reads TGTGCCAGCAGCAAAGTATCGGCCTCAAACGGGACAGGGGATATCGATGAGCAGTTCTTC. Amino acids: CASSKVSASNGTGDIDEQFF.